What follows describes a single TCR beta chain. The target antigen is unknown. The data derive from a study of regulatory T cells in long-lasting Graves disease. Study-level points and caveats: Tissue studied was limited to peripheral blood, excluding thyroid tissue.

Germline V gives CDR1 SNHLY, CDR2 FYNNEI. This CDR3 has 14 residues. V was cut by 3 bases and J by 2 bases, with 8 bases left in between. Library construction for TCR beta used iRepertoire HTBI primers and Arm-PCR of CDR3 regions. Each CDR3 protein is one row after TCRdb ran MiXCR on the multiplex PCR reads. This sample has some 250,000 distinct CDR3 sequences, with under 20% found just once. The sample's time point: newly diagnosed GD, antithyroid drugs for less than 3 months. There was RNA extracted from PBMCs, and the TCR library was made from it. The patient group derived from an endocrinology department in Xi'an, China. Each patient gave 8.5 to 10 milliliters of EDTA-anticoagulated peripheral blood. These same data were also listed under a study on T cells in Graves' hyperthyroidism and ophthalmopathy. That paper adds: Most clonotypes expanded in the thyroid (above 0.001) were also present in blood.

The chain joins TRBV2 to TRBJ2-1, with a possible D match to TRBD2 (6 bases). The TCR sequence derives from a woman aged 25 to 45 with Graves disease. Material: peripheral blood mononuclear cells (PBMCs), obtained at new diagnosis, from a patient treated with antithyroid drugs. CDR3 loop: CASSEWGAYNEQFF. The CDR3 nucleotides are TGTGCCAGCAGTGAGTGGGGGGCCTACAATGAGCAGTTCTTC.